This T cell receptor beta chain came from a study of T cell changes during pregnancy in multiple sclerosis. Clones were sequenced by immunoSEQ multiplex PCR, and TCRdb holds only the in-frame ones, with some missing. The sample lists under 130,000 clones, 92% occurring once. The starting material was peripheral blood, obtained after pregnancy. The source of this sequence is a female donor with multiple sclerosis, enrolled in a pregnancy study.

The CDR3 is CASSQNFVQGVYGYTF. The CDR3 DNA sequence: TGCGCCAGCAGCCAAAATTTTGTACAGGGAGTTTATGGCTACACCTTC. The rearrangement links TRBV4-1 to TRBJ1-2; TRBD1 might be the D (6 bases). The CDR3 covers 16 residues. Germline V gene lookup returns CDR1 MGHRA and CDR2 YSYEKL. The ends were cut back, 2 bases at V and 5 bases at J, with 18 bases in the middle.